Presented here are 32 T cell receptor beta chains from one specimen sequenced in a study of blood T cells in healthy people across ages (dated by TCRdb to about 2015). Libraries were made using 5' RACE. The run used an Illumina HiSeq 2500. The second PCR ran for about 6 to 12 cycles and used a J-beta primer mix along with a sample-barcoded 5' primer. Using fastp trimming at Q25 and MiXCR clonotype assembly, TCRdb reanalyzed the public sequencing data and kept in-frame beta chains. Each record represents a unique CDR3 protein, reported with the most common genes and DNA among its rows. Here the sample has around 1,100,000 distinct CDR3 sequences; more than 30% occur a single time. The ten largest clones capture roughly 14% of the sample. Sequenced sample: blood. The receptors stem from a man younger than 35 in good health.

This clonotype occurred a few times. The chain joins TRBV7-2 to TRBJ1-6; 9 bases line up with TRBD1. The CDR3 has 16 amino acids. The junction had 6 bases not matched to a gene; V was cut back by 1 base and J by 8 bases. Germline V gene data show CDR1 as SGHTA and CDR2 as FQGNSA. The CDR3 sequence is CASSLGQGVMDSPLHF. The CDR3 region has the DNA TGTGCCAGCAGCTTAGGACAGGGGGTGATGGATTCACCCCTCCACTTT.

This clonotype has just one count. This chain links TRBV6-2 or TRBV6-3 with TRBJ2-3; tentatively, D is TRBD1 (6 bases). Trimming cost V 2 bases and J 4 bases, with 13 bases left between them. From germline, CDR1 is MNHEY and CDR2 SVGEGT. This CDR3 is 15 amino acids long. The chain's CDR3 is CASSYTAQGADTQYF. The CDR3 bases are TGTGCCAGCAGTTACACAGCACAGGGTGCAGATACGCAGTATTTT.

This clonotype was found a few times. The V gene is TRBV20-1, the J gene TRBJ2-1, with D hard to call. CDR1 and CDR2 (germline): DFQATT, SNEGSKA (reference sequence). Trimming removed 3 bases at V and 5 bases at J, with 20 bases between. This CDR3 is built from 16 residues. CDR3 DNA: TGCAGTGCTAGTCGCGCCCCCGGTGAAACCGACAATGAGCAGTTCTTC. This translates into CSASRAPGETDNEQFF.

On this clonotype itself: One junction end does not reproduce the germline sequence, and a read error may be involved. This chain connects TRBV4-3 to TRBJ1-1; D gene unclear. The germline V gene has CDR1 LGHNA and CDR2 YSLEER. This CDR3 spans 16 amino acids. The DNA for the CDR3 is TGCGTCAGCAGCCAACGCCTCCAGGCAATGAAGGCTGAAGCTTTCTTT. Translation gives CVSSQRLQAMKAEAFF.

CDR3 in amino acids: CASSIRDRGYTF. The CDR3 coding sequence is TGTGCCAGCAGTATCCGGGACAGAGGCTACACCTTC. The genes are TRBV12-3 or TRBV12-4 and TRBJ1-2, with 7 nucleotides matching TRBD1. CDR3 length equals 12 residues. V trimming: 5 bases; J trimming: 8 bases; junction bases outside the gene matches: 5.

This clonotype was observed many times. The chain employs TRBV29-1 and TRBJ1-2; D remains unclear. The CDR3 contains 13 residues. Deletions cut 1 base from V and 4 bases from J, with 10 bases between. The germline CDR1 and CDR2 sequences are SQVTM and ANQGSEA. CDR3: CSVEGGKVYGYTF. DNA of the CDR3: TGCAGCGTTGAAGGGGGAAAGGTCTATGGCTACACCTTC.

CDR3 loop: CSAVTREPNYGYTF. CDR3 nucleotides: TGCAGTGCGGTGACGCGGGAACCTAACTATGGCTACACCTTC. The chain is built from TRBV20-1 and TRBJ1-2; D not certain. The CDR3 length is 14 residues. Trimming stripped 6 bases from V and 0 bases from J, with 14 bases between. Looked up from germline, CDR1 is DFQATT and CDR2 is SNEGSKA (reference sequence).

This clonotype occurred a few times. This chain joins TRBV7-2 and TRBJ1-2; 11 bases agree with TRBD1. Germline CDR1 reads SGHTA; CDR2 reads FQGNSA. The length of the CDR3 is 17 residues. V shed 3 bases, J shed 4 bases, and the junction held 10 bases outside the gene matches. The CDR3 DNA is TGTGCCAGCAGCTTTGGATACCGGGACAGGGGGTCCTATGGCTACACCTTC. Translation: CASSFGYRDRGSYGYTF.

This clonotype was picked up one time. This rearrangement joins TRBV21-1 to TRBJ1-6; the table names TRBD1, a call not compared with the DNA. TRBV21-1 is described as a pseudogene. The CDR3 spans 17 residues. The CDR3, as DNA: TGTGCCAGCAGCAAGGGGTCGACAGGGAACTGTAATTCACCCCTCCACTTT. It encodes CASSKGSTGNCNSPLHF.

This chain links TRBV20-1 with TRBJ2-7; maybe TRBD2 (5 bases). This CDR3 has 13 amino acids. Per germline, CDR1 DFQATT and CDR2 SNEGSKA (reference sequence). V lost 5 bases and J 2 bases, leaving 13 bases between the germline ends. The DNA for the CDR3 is TGCAGTGCTCTTCAGTCCGGGACCTACGAGCAGTACTTC. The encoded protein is CSALQSGTYEQYF.

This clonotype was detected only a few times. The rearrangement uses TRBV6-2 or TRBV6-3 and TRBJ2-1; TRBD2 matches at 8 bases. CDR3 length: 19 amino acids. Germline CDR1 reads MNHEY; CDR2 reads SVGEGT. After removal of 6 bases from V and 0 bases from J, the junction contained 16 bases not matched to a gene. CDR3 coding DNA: TGTGCCAGCAGGGGTCCGGCGGGGGGCCCTCTAAGCTCCTACAATGAGCAGTTCTTC. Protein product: CASRGPAGGPLSSYNEQFF.

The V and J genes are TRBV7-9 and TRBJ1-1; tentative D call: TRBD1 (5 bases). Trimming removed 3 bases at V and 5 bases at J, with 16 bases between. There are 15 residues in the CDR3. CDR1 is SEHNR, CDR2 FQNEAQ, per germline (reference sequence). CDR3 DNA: TGTGCCAGCAGCTTTGTCACGCAGGGAGGGACTGAAGCTTTCTTT. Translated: CASSFVTQGGTEAFF.

CDR3 region: CSALDRNYGYTF. CDR3 in DNA: TGCAGTGCCCTTGATCGTAACTATGGCTACACCTTC. V and J are TRBV20-1 and TRBJ1-2, with no clear D. Trimming pared 6 bases from V and 1 base from J, leaving 9 bases between. This CDR3 comprises 12 residues. Looked up from germline, CDR1 is DFQATT and CDR2 is SNEGSKA (reference sequence).

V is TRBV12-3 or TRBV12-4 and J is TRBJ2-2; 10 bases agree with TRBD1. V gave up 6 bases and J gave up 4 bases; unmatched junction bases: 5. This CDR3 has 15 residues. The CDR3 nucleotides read TGTGCCAGCAGCCAGCGGACAGGGGGCACCGGGGAGCTGTTTTTT. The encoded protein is CASSQRTGGTGELFF.

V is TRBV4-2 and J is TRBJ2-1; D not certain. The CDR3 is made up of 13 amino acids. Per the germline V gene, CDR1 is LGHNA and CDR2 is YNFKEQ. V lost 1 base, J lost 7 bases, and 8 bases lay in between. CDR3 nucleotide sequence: TGTGCCAGCAGCCAAGTACCCCTTAATGAGCAGTTCTTC. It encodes CASSQVPLNEQFF.

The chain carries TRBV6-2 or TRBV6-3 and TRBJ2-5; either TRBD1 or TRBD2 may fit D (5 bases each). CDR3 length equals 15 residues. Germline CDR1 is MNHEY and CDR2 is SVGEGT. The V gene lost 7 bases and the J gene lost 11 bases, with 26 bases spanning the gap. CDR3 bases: TGTGCCAGCATTCAACCGGGGCTCAAGCACTACAAGCAGTACTTC. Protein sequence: CASIQPGLKHYKQYF.

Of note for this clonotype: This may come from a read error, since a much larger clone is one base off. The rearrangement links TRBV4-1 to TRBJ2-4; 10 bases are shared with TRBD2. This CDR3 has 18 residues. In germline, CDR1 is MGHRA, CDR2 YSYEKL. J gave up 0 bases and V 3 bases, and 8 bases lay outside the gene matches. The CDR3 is CASSHRAGGRVAKNIQYF. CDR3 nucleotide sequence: TGCGCCAGCAGCCATAGAGCGGGGGGGCGTGTAGCCAAAAACATTCAGTACTTC.

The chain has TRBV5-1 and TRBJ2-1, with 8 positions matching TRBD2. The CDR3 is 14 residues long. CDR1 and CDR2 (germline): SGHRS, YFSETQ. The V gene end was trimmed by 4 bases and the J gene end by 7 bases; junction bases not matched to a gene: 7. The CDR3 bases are TGCGCCAGCAGCAGCGGGGGACCTGCTAATGAGCAGTTCTTC. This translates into CASSSGGPANEQFF.

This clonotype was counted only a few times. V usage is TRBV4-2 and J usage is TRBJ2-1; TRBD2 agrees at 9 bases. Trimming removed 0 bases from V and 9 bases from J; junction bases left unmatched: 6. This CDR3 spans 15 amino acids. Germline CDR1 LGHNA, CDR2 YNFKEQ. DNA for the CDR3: TGTGCCAGCAGCCAAGATTCCCAGCGGGGGGCTGAGCAGTTCTTC. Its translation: CASSQDSQRGAEQFF.

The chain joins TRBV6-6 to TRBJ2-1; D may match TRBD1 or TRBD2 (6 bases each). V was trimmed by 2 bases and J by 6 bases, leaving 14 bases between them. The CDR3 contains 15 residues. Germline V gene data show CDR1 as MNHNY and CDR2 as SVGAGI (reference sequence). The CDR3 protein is CASSYDGGAGNEQFF. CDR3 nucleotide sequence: TGTGCCAGCAGTTACGACGGGGGCGCGGGCAATGAGCAGTTCTTC.

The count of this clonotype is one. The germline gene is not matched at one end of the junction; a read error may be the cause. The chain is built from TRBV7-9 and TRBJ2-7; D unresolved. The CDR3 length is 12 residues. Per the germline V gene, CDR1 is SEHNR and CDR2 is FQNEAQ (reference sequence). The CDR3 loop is CASSLRSYGQYF. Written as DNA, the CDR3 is TGTGCCAGCAGCTTACGCTCCTACGGGCAGTACTTC.

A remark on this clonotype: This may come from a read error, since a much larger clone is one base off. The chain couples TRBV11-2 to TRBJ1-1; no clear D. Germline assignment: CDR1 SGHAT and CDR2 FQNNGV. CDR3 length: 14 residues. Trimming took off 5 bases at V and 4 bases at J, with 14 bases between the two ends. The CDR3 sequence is CASSLSYGSTEAFF. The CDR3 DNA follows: TGTGCCAGCAGCCTTTCCTATGGCAGCACTGAAGCTTTCTTT.

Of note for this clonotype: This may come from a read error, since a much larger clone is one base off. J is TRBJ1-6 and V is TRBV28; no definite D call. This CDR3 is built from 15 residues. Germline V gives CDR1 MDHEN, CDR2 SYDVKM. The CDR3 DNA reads TGTGCCAGCGGAACCGCCGCGAACGATAATTCACCCCCCCACTTT. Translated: CASGTAANDNSPPHF.

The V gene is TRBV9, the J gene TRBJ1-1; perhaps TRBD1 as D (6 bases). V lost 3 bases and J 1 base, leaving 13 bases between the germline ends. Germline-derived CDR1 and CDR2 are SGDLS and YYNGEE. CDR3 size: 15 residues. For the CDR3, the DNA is TGTGCCAGCAGCGCTACAGGGCGGTCGAACACTGAAGCTTTCTTT. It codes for CASSATGRSNTEAFF. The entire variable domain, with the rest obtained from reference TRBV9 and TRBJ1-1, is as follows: DSGVTQTPKHLITATGQRVTLRCSPRSGDLSVYWYQQSLDQGLQFLIQYYNGEERAKGNILERFSAQQFPDLHSELNLSSLELGDSALYFCASSATGRSNTEAFFGQGTRLTVV.

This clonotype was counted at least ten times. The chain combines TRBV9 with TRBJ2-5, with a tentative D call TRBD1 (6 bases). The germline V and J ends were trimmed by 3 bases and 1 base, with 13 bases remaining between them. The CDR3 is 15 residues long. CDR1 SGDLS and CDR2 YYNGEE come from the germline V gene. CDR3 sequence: CASSASGTLQETQYF. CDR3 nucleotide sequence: TGTGCCAGCAGCGCTTCCGGGACACTCCAAGAGACCCAGTACTTC.

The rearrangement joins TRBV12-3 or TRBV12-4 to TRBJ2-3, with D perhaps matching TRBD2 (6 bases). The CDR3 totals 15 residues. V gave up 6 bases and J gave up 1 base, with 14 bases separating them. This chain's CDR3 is CASRGGASGTDTQYF. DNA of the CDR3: TGTGCCAGCAGAGGCGGGGCTTCGGGCACAGATACGCAGTATTTT.

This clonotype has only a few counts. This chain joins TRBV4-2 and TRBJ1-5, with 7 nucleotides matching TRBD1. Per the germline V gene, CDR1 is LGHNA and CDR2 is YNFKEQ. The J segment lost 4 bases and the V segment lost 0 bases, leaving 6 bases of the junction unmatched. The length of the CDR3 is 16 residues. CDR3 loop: CASSQDGGTENQPQHF. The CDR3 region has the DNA TGTGCCAGCAGCCAAGATGGGGGGACAGAAAATCAGCCCCAGCATTTT.

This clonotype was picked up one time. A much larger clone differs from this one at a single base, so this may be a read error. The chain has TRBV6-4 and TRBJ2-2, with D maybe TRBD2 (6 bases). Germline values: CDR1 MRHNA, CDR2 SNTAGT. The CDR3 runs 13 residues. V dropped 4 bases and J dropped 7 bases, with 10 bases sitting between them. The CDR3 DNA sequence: TGTGCCAGCAGTGTCAGGGAGGACGGGGAGCTGTTTTTT. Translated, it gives CASSVREDGELFF.

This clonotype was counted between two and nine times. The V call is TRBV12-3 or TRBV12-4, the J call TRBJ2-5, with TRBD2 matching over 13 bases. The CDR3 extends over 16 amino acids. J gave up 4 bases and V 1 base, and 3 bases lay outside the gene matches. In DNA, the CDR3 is TGTGCCAGCAGTTTAGGGGGGACTAGCGGGGCAGAGACCCAGTACTTC. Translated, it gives CASSLGGTSGAETQYF.

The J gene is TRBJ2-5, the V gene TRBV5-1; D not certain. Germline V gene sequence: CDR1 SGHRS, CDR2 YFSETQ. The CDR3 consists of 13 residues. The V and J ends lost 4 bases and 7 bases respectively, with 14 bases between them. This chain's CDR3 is CASSLDAMGTQYF. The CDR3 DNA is TGCGCCAGCAGCCTCGATGCGATGGGGACCCAGTACTTC.

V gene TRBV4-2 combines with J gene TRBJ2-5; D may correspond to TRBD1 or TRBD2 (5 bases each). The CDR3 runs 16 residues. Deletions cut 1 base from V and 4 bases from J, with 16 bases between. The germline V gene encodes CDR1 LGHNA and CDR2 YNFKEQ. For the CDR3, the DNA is TGTGCCAGCAGCCAAGGAGCTTGGGGGTTAGGAGAGACCCAGTACTTC. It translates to CASSQGAWGLGETQYF.

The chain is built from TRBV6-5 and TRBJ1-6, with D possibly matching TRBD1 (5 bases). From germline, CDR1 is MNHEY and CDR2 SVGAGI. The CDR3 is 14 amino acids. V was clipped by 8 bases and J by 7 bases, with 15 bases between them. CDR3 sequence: CASETGTHNSPLHF. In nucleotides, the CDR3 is TGTGCCAGCGAAACCGGGACCCACAATTCACCCCTCCACTTT.